The following is a T cell receptor beta chain sequence with its context. The record originates from a study of T cell changes during pregnancy in multiple sclerosis. This table comes from immunoSEQ multiplex PCR, and its TCRdb copy is limited to in-frame clones, with some not included. This sample carries 36,000 or so clones, around nine tenths of them seen once, and the ten largest clones take roughly 10%. Losses at the gene ends were 4 bases for V and 2 bases for J; bases not matched to a gene: 1. The CDR3 totals 15 residues. Germline-derived CDR1 and CDR2 are LGHNA and YNFKEQ. This chain joins TRBV4-2 and TRBJ2-5; 13 bases align to TRBD2. The sequence derives from a female donor with multiple sclerosis, enrolled in a pregnancy study. This sample comprised CD8+ T cells from peripheral blood mononuclear cells, obtained in the third trimester of pregnancy. The CDR3 is CASSPTSGGQETQYF. The CDR3 nucleotides are TGTGCCAGCAGCCCGACTAGCGGGGGGCAAGAGACCCAGTACTTC.